This TCR beta chain is from a study of T-cell reconstitution after alpha-beta-depleted transplantation in children. The CDR3 spans 11 residues. The germline CDR1 and CDR2 sequences are LNHNV and YYDKDF (reference sequence). V gave up 5 bases and J gave up 5 bases, with 6 bases separating them. A library of TCRbeta sequences, prepared with unique molecular identifiers, was generated. TCRdb itself ran the PCR reads through MiXCR, one entry per CDR3 protein. The data hold almost 600,000 distinct CDR3 sequences, with 27% observed a single time. This specimen was PBMCs, taken before TCRalphabeta/CD19-depleted stem cell transplant. The clonotype was recovered from a boy younger than two with Wiskott-Aldrich syndrome, due to receive a stem cell transplant. The rearrangement joins TRBV15 to TRBJ2-5; weak D call: TRBD2 (5 bases). CDR3 amino acids: CATSGGETQYF. The DNA of the CDR3 is TGTGCCACCAGCGGCGGGGAGACCCAGTACTTC.